This note documents a single T cell receptor (beta chain) sequence. The data are from a study of shared clonotypes between healthy human individuals. The table came from immunoSEQ multiplex PCR; TCRdb's copy has only in-frame clones and leaves some out. The data show about 1.1 million clones, 60% to 85% seen once. CDR1 is MDHEN, CDR2 SYDVKM, per germline. V shed 6 bases and J shed 8 bases, with 11 bases lying between them. The CDR3 contains 13 residues. This chain links TRBV28 with TRBJ1-6, with D hard to call. This TCR derives from a young man in good health. Some clones in this sample may be carry-over from other donors' samples. What was sequenced was memory CD4+ T cells from PBMCs. Subset described: CD45RA-negative fraction. The CDR3: CASSSPPDSPLHF. In nucleotides, the CDR3 is TGTGCCAGCAGCTCTCCGCCGGATTCACCCCTCCACTTT. Combining the CDR3 with reference TRBV28 and TRBJ1-6 gives the whole variable domain DVKVTQSSRYLVKRTGEKVFLECVQDMDHENMFWYRQDPGLGLRLIYFSYDVKMKEKGDIPEGYSVSREKKERFSLILESASTNQTSMYLCASSSPPDSPLHFGNGTRLTVT.